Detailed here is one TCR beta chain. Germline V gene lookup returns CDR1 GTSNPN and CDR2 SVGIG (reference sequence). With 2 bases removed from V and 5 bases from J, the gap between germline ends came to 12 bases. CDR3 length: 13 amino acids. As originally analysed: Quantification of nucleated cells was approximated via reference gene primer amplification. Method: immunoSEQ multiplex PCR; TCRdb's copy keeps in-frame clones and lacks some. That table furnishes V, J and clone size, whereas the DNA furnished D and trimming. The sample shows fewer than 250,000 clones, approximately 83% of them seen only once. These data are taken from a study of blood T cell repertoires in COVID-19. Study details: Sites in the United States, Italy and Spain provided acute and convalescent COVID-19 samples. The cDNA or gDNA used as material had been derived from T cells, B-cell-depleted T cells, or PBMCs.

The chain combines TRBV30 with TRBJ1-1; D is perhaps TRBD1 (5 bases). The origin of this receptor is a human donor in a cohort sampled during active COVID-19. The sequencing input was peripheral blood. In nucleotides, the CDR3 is TGTGCCTGGAGTCCCCGACAGAAGACTGAAGCTTTCTTT. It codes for CAWSPRQKTEAFF.